One sample yielded the 8 T cell receptor beta chains listed below, sequenced in a study of CD8 T cells in Susac syndrome. The RNA input was roughly 0.45 to 1 ug, and it was reverse transcribed with random hexamers. TCRdb used MiXCR to reprocess the immunoSEQ multiplex PCR reads, holding one entry per CDR3 protein. The sample shows over 20,000 distinct CDR3 sequences, around 95% of them seen only once. The sequenced sample was CD8+ T cells from PBMCs. These receptors were taken from a human donor with Susac syndrome.

This chain connects TRBV4-2 to TRBJ2-7; D remains unclear. Per germline, CDR1 LGHNA and CDR2 YNFKEQ. This CDR3 is built from 15 residues. The V gene lost 0 bases and the J gene lost 5 bases, with 14 bases spanning the gap. The CDR3 loop is CASSQDWRSADEQYF. CDR3 bases: TGTGCCAGCAGCCAAGATTGGAGATCGGCCGACGAGCAGTACTTC.

The chain couples TRBV11-3 to TRBJ2-1; 10 nucleotides match TRBD2. V lost 5 bases and J lost 6; bases outside the gene matches: 4. Germline CDR1 is SGHNT and CDR2 is YENEEA. This CDR3 comprises 14 residues. The CDR3 bases are TGTGCCAGCAGCCCCAGCGGGGGGGCCAATGAGCAGTTCTTC. This translates into CASSPSGGANEQFF.

This chain connects TRBV21-1 to TRBJ2-7; TRBD1 is taken as the D call from the table, unchecked against the DNA. TRBV21-1 is noted as a pseudogene. The CDR3 length is 15 residues. The CDR3 is CASSKVCPDAYEQYF. The CDR3 nucleotides read TGTGCCAGCAGCAAAGTGTGCCCGGACGCCTACGAGCAGTACTTC.

The V and J genes are TRBV19 and TRBJ2-1, with 10 bases lining up with TRBD2. Germline lookup yields CDR1 LNHDA and CDR2 SQIVND (reference sequence). V trimming: 1 base; J trimming: 4 bases; junction bases outside the gene matches: 4. The CDR3 covers 16 residues. The CDR3 is CASSIGSGGEYNEQFF. DNA of the CDR3: TGTGCCAGTAGTATAGGAAGCGGGGGGGAATACAATGAGCAGTTCTTC.

The chain uses TRBV9 and TRBJ2-1; TRBD1 is a possible D gene (5 bases). Trimming shortened V by 2 bases and J by 7 bases, and 16 bases separated the two germline ends. This CDR3 is built from 15 residues. Germline CDR1 SGDLS, CDR2 YYNGEE. CDR3 loop: CASSVTWGQGNEQFF. In nucleotides, the CDR3 is TGTGCCAGCAGCGTCACCTGGGGTCAGGGAAATGAGCAGTTCTTC.

The rearrangement uses TRBV7-9 and TRBJ1-5; 7 nucleotides line up with TRBD1. Germline V gives CDR1 SEHNR, CDR2 FQNEAQ (reference sequence). The CDR3 runs 15 residues. V lost 3 bases, J lost 6 bases, and 8 bases stayed unmatched. The CDR3 loop is CASSFGNAGGQPQHF. The CDR3 DNA reads TGTGCCAGCAGCTTTGGGAACGCAGGGGGTCAGCCCCAGCATTTT. Based on the CDR3 plus reference TRBV7-9 and TRBJ1-5, the full variable domain is DTGVSQNPRHKITKRGQNVTFRCDPISEHNRLYWYRQTLGQGPEFLTYFQNEAQLEKSRLLSDRFSAERPKGSFSTLEIQRTEQGDSAMYLCASSFGNAGGQPQHFGDGTRLSIL.

The V gene is TRBV6-2 or TRBV6-3, the J gene TRBJ2-7; tentatively, D is TRBD1 or TRBD2 (6 bases each). The V gene's germline CDR1 is MNHEY and CDR2 SVGEGT. The CDR3 covers 13 residues. Between the trimmed V and J ends, which lost 9 bases and 0 bases, there was a span of 12 bases. This chain's CDR3 is CASRRGSSYEQYF. CDR3 DNA: TGTGCCAGTAGGAGGGGGAGCTCCTACGAGCAGTACTTC.

This sequence joins TRBV20-1 and TRBJ2-1, with 13 positions matching TRBD2. Germline assignment: CDR1 DFQATT and CDR2 SNEGSKA (reference sequence). The CDR3 length is 16 residues. The J segment lost 2 bases and the V segment lost 3 bases, leaving 4 bases of the junction unmatched. CDR3 nucleotide sequence: TGCAGTGCTAGTGTTGGACTAGCGGGGGCCTACAATGAGCAGTTCTTC. It is translated as CSASVGLAGAYNEQFF.